These T cell receptor beta chains were read from a single sample in a study of blood T cell repertoires in COVID-19. TCRdb keeps only in-frame clones here, not all; method: immunoSEQ multiplex PCR. The repertoire has a few hundred thousand clones, over 85% of them found once; the top ten carry less than 3.5%. The sample taken for sequencing was PBMCs or T cells enriched from blood (not recorded which). The receptors derive from a woman in her forties or fifties who had been exposed to COVID-19. CDR3s include the opening cysteine and the closing phenylalanine or tryptophan. D genes are given only for firm matches. Size is omitted from some rows. Given values are once, few, many or a class for expanded clones.

J gene: TRBJ2-3
D gene: TRBD2
V gene: TRBV7-9
CDR3 length: 14
clone size: -
CDR3 protein: CASSSGLDGDTQYF
CDR3 DNA: TGTGCCAGCAGCTCGGGACTAGATGGAGATACGCAGTATTTT

J gene: TRBJ2-7
D gene: -
V gene: TRBV28
CDR3 length: 13
clone size: once
CDR3 protein: CASSKRWIYEQYF
CDR3 DNA: TGTGCCAGCAGTAAGCGCTGGATCTACGAGCAGTACTTC

J gene: TRBJ1-3
D gene: -
V gene: TRBV4-2
CDR3 length: 15
clone size: -
CDR3 protein: CASRVTGSSGNTIYF
CDR3 DNA: TGTGCCAGCAGGGTGACTGGTAGCTCTGGAAACACCATATATTTT

J gene: TRBJ2-7
D gene: -
V gene: TRBV30
CDR3 length: 13
clone size: few
CDR3 protein: CAWRGSDSYEQYF
CDR3 DNA: TGTGCCTGGAGGGGCAGTGACTCCTACGAGCAGTACTTC

J gene: TRBJ1-5
D gene: -
V gene: TRBV6-2/TRBV6-3
CDR3 length: 17
clone size: -
CDR3 protein: CASSPNFGGASNQPQHF
CDR3 DNA: TGTGCCAGCAGCCCCAACTTCGGCGGGGCGAGCAATCAGCCCCAGCATTTT

J gene: TRBJ1-1
D gene: TRBD1
V gene: TRBV10-3
CDR3 length: 14
clone size: once
CDR3 protein: CASHGTGGNTEAFF
CDR3 DNA: TGTGCCAGCCACGGGACAGGGGGTAACACTGAAGCTTTCTTT

J gene: TRBJ2-7
D gene: -
V gene: TRBV6-5
CDR3 length: 15
clone size: -
CDR3 protein: CASRLGQGWTGEQYF
CDR3 DNA: TGTGCCAGCCGCCTAGGGCAGGGATGGACCGGCGAGCAGTACTTC

J gene: TRBJ1-1
D gene: -
V gene: TRBV2
CDR3 length: 13
clone size: -
CDR3 protein: CASSVGGNTEAFF
CDR3 DNA: TGTGCCAGCAGTGTAGGGGGGAACACTGAAGCTTTCTTT

J gene: TRBJ2-1
D gene: -
V gene: TRBV6-2/TRBV6-3
CDR3 length: 15
clone size: -
CDR3 protein: CASSYVAPTGYEQFF
CDR3 DNA: TGTGCCAGCAGTTACGTTGCCCCGACTGGGTATGAGCAGTTCTTC

J gene: TRBJ2-7
D gene: -
V gene: TRBV4-2
CDR3 length: 15
clone size: once
CDR3 protein: CASSQGGGARDEQYF
CDR3 DNA: TGTGCCAGCAGCCAAGGTGGCGGAGCCCGGGACGAGCAGTACTTC

J gene: TRBJ2-7
D gene: TRBD1
V gene: TRBV18
CDR3 length: 14
clone size: -
CDR3 protein: CASSADRVGYEQYF
CDR3 DNA: TGTGCCAGCTCTGCGGACAGGGTTGGCTACGAGCAGTACTTC

J gene: TRBJ1-2
D gene: TRBD1
V gene: TRBV9
CDR3 length: 14
clone size: -
CDR3 protein: CASSSSQGAHGHTF
CDR3 DNA: TGTGCCAGCAGCTCCTCACAGGGGGCGCATGGCCACACCTTC

J gene: TRBJ1-1
D gene: TRBD1
V gene: TRBV14
CDR3 length: 13
clone size: -
CDR3 protein: CASSQFEGAEAFF
CDR3 DNA: TGTGCCAGCAGCCAATTTGAGGGGGCAGAAGCTTTCTTT

J gene: TRBJ1-1
D gene: TRBD1
V gene: TRBV4-1
CDR3 length: 15
clone size: -
CDR3 protein: CASSPPGGLNTEAFF
CDR3 DNA: TGCGCCAGCAGCCCGCCAGGGGGACTGAACACTGAAGCTTTCTTT

J gene: TRBJ1-3
D gene: TRBD1
V gene: TRBV11-2
CDR3 length: 15
clone size: -
CDR3 protein: CASSPGTGGGNTIYF
CDR3 DNA: TGTGCCAGCAGCCCCGGGACAGGGGGTGGAAACACCATATATTTT

J gene: TRBJ2-3
D gene: -
V gene: TRBV11-2
CDR3 length: 14
clone size: -
CDR3 protein: CASSLNRDTDTQYF
CDR3 DNA: TGTGCCAGCAGCTTAAACAGGGACACAGATACGCAGTATTTT

J gene: TRBJ2-7
D gene: -
V gene: TRBV4-1
CDR3 length: 15
clone size: -
CDR3 protein: CASSQDLTGRREQYF
CDR3 DNA: TGCGCCAGCAGCCAAGATTTGACAGGGAGGCGCGAGCAGTACTTC

J gene: TRBJ1-2
D gene: TRBD1
V gene: TRBV19
CDR3 length: 16
clone size: -
CDR3 protein: CASSIEGGTSSYGYTF
CDR3 DNA: TGTGCCAGTAGTATCGAAGGGGGCACTTCGTCTTATGGCTACACCTTC

J gene: TRBJ1-4
D gene: -
V gene: TRBV7-9
CDR3 length: 15
clone size: -
CDR3 protein: CASSPTSLLGEKLFF
CDR3 DNA: TGTGCCAGCAGCCCGACAAGCCTTTTGGGTGAAAAACTGTTTTTT

J gene: TRBJ2-3
D gene: TRBD2
V gene: TRBV7-2
CDR3 length: 17
clone size: -
CDR3 protein: CASSLVAAGGPQDTQYF
CDR3 DNA: TGTGCCAGCAGCTTAGTTGCAGCGGGGGGGCCTCAAGATACGCAGTATTTT

J gene: TRBJ1-5
D gene: TRBD1
V gene: TRBV6-2/TRBV6-3
CDR3 length: 13
clone size: -
CDR3 protein: CASSPDRAQPQHF
CDR3 DNA: TGTGCCAGCAGCCCAGACAGGGCCCAGCCCCAGCATTTT

J gene: TRBJ1-6
D gene: TRBD1
V gene: TRBV30
CDR3 length: 14
clone size: -
CDR3 protein: CAWSSTGGESPLHF
CDR3 DNA: TGTGCCTGGAGTTCTACAGGGGGGGAATCACCCCTCCACTTT

J gene: TRBJ1-2
D gene: TRBD1
V gene: TRBV5-1
CDR3 length: 16
clone size: once
CDR3 protein: CASSLDRVENAGGYTF
CDR3 DNA: TGCGCCAGCAGCCTTGACAGGGTAGAGAATGCGGGTGGCTACACCTTC

J gene: TRBJ1-1
D gene: -
V gene: TRBV5-1
CDR3 length: 15
clone size: -
CDR3 protein: CASSLEGIMNTEAFF
CDR3 DNA: TGCGCCAGCAGCTTAGAGGGAATTATGAACACTGAAGCTTTCTTT

J gene: TRBJ2-1
D gene: TRBD2
V gene: TRBV5-5
CDR3 length: 16
clone size: -
CDR3 protein: CASSLEGLAEVDEQFF
CDR3 DNA: TGTGCCAGCAGCTTGGAGGGGCTAGCGGAGGTCGATGAGCAGTTCTTC

J gene: TRBJ1-3
D gene: -
V gene: TRBV5-5
CDR3 length: 15
clone size: -
CDR3 protein: CASSLGRQKADTIYF
CDR3 DNA: TGTGCCAGCAGCTTGGGGAGACAGAAGGCGGACACCATATATTTT

J gene: TRBJ1-5
D gene: -
V gene: TRBV13
CDR3 length: 12
clone size: -
CDR3 protein: CASSRGAQPQHF
CDR3 DNA: TGTGCCAGCAGCCGGGGGGCTCAGCCCCAGCATTTT

J gene: TRBJ1-5
D gene: -
V gene: TRBV24-1
CDR3 length: 13
clone size: -
CDR3 protein: CATSNGQNQPQHF
CDR3 DNA: TGTGCCACCAGTAATGGACAGAATCAGCCCCAGCATTTT

J gene: TRBJ2-2
D gene: TRBD1
V gene: TRBV24-1
CDR3 length: 13
clone size: -
CDR3 protein: CATNRGPTGELFF
CDR3 DNA: TGTGCCACAAACAGGGGGCCCACCGGGGAGCTGTTTTTT

J gene: TRBJ1-4
D gene: -
V gene: TRBV7-2
CDR3 length: 14
clone size: -
CDR3 protein: CASSLANSREKLFF
CDR3 DNA: TGTGCCAGCAGCTTAGCGAACAGCAGGGAAAAACTGTTTTTT

J gene: TRBJ1-5
D gene: -
V gene: TRBV21-1
CDR3 length: 16
clone size: few
CDR3 protein: CASSIRGPGGNQPQHF
CDR3 DNA: TGTGCCAGCAGCATCAGGGGGCCGGGTGGCAATCAGCCCCAGCATTTT

J gene: TRBJ2-7
D gene: -
V gene: TRBV7-2
CDR3 length: 14
clone size: -
CDR3 protein: CASNQGSTLYEQYF
CDR3 DNA: TGTGCCAGCAACCAGGGGTCCACCCTCTACGAGCAGTACTTC

J gene: TRBJ2-5
D gene: TRBD2
V gene: TRBV19
CDR3 length: 13
clone size: -
CDR3 protein: CASRTSGQETQYF
CDR3 DNA: TGTGCCAGTCGGACTAGCGGGCAAGAGACCCAGTACTTC

J gene: TRBJ1-2
D gene: -
V gene: TRBV19
CDR3 length: 12
clone size: -
CDR3 protein: CAIGGAFYGYTF
CDR3 DNA: TGTGCCATCGGAGGGGCCTTCTATGGCTACACCTTC

J gene: TRBJ2-3
D gene: TRBD2
V gene: TRBV5-5
CDR3 length: 17
clone size: -
CDR3 protein: CASSQIAGAPSTDTQYF
CDR3 DNA: TGTGCCAGCAGCCAAATAGCGGGGGCTCCTAGCACAGATACGCAGTATTTT

J gene: TRBJ2-3
D gene: -
V gene: TRBV15
CDR3 length: 15
clone size: -
CDR3 protein: CATSRVRTTYDTQYF
CDR3 DNA: TGTGCCACCAGCAGAGTCAGGACAACTTACGATACGCAGTATTTT

J gene: TRBJ1-1
D gene: TRBD1
V gene: TRBV5-6
CDR3 length: 14
clone size: few
CDR3 protein: CASAFGQGTTEAFF
CDR3 DNA: TGTGCCAGCGCCTTTGGACAGGGAACCACTGAAGCTTTCTTT

J gene: TRBJ2-5
D gene: TRBD2
V gene: TRBV3-1/TRBV3-2
CDR3 length: 18
clone size: -
CDR3 protein: CASSDRTSGGVYQETQYF
CDR3 DNA: TGTGCCAGCAGCGACCGGACTAGCGGGGGAGTCTACCAAGAGACCCAGTACTTC

J gene: TRBJ2-5
D gene: TRBD2
V gene: TRBV5-4
CDR3 length: 16
clone size: once
CDR3 protein: CASGLGGGGSKETQYF
CDR3 DNA: TGTGCCAGCGGACTCGGCGGGGGGGGGAGCAAAGAGACCCAGTACTTC

J gene: TRBJ1-2
D gene: -
V gene: TRBV28
CDR3 length: 17
clone size: -
CDR3 protein: CASSLLQAGGPQTRYTF
CDR3 DNA: TGTGCCAGCAGTTTATTGCAGGCGGGAGGCCCGCAGACCCGCTACACCTTC

J gene: TRBJ2-1
D gene: -
V gene: TRBV11-3
CDR3 length: 16
clone size: -
CDR3 protein: CASSLFISSSYNEQFF
CDR3 DNA: TGTGCCAGCAGCTTATTTATCTCTAGCTCCTACAATGAGCAGTTCTTC

J gene: TRBJ2-5
D gene: -
V gene: TRBV19
CDR3 length: 15
clone size: -
CDR3 protein: CASSIGAGAQETQYF
CDR3 DNA: TGTGCCAGTAGTATAGGGGCAGGGGCACAAGAGACCCAGTACTTC